A single sample gave rise to the 26 T cell receptor beta chains below, sequenced in a study of T cells in Graves' hyperthyroidism and ophthalmopathy. Using RNA transcripts as the source, TCR beta CDR3 regions were amplified. The HTBI primer set drove a first-round RT-PCR of the TCR CDR3. A single record per CDR3 protein comes from TCRdb applying MiXCR to the multiplex PCR reads. This sample has fewer than 450,000 distinct CDR3 sequences, with about 16% found just once. The specimen sequenced was blood. Source of these receptors: a woman in her sixties or seventies with Graves' ophthalmopathy.

The chain joins TRBV6-5 to TRBJ2-7, with 11 bases matching TRBD2. The V gene's germline CDR1 is MNHEY and CDR2 SVGAGI. After removal of 4 bases from V and 0 bases from J, the junction contained 11 bases not matched to a gene. CDR3 size: 18 residues. The CDR3, as DNA: TGTGCCAGCAGTTCCGGGATAGCGGGAGGGCCGAGCTCCTACGAGCAGTACTTC. It codes for CASSSGIAGGPSSYEQYF.

The chain links TRBV9 to TRBJ2-1; no clear D. The CDR3 covers 12 residues. Germline-derived CDR1 and CDR2 are SGDLS and YYNGEE. Trimming removed 0 bases from V and 5 bases from J, with 3 bases in between. This CDR3 reads CASSVEDNEQFF. As DNA, the CDR3 is TGTGCCAGCAGCGTAGAGGACAATGAGCAGTTCTTC.

Ten or more counts support this clonotype. This CDR3 is CASSQVQGRSSGANVLTF. The CDR3 region has the DNA TGTGCCAGCAGCCAAGTTCAGGGCAGATCCTCTGGGGCCAACGTCCTGACTTTC. This chain links TRBV3-1 with TRBJ2-6; a possible D gene is TRBD1 (5 bases). CDR1 is LGHDT and CDR2 is YNNKEL in the germline V gene (reference sequence). Trimming cost V 1 base and J 0 bases, with 13 bases left between them. The CDR3 has 18 residues.

This clonotype was counted ten times or more. The chain has TRBV7-2 and TRBJ2-5, with no clear D. CDR3 length equals 13 residues. The germline CDR1 and CDR2 sequences are SGHTA and FQGNSA. The V and J ends lost 1 base and 4 bases respectively, with 7 bases between them. CDR3 residues: CASSLEQLETQYF. Written as DNA, the CDR3 is TGTGCCAGCAGCTTAGAACAATTAGAGACCCAGTACTTC. Supplemented by reference TRBV7-2 and TRBJ2-5, the full variable domain reads GAGVSQSPSNKVTEKGKDVELRCDPISGHTALYWYRQSLGQGLEFLIYFQGNSAPDKSGLPSDRFSAERTGGSVSTLTIQRTQQEDSAVYLCASSLEQLETQYFGPGTRLLVL.

This clonotype has at least ten counts. The V gene is TRBV15, the J gene TRBJ2-6; D gene ambiguous. CDR3 length: 18 amino acids. V was trimmed by 0 bases and J by 0 bases, leaving 12 bases between them. Germline V gene data show CDR1 as LNHNV and CDR2 as YYDKDF (reference sequence). CDR3 loop: CATSRDRRGISGANVLTF. DNA for the CDR3: TGTGCCACCAGCAGAGATCGGCGAGGTATCTCTGGGGCCAACGTCCTGACTTTC. The whole variable domain, remainder taken from reference TRBV15 and TRBJ2-6, is DAMVIQNPRYQVTQFGKPVTLSCSQTLNHNVMYWYQQKSSQAPKLLFHYYDKDFNNEADTPDNFQSRRPNTSFCFLDIRSPGLGDTAMYLCATSRDRRGISGANVLTFGAGSRLTVL.

The chain is built from TRBV9 and TRBJ2-2; TRBD2 agrees at 8 bases. Trimming at V came to 2 bases and at J to 8 bases, leaving 17 bases not matched to a gene. Germline-derived CDR1 and CDR2 are SGDLS and YYNGEE. There are 18 residues in the CDR3. In DNA, the CDR3 is TGTGCCAGCAGCGTGAAGGTGCGGCTAGCGGGCGGAGAGGGGGAGCTGTTTTTT. It translates to CASSVKVRLAGGEGELFF.

In this sample, this clonotype turned up many times. The CDR3 DNA follows: TGCAGTGCTAGGGGGAGGACGGTCAGCTCCTACGAGCAGTACTTC. Translated, it gives CSARGRTVSSYEQYF. The chain is built from TRBV20-1 and TRBJ2-7; maybe TRBD2 (6 bases). This CDR3 has 15 residues. V was pared by 3 bases and J by 0 bases, with 15 bases between. CDR1 and CDR2 (germline): DFQATT, SNEGSKA (reference sequence).

This clonotype has at least ten counts. The chain links TRBV30 to TRBJ2-7; D may be TRBD1 or TRBD2 (5 bases each). This CDR3 is built from 14 residues. Trimming took 1 base from V and 2 from J, leaving 12 bases between them. Germline V gene lookup returns CDR1 GTSNPN and CDR2 SVGIG (reference sequence). The CDR3 nucleotides read TGTGCCTGGAGTGGGGGACGCCGAGCCTACGAGCAGTACTTC. Amino acid sequence: CAWSGGRRAYEQYF.

This clonotype was seen many times. This chain uses TRBV19 with TRBJ2-1; the D gene is possibly TRBD2 (6 bases). Deletions cut 4 bases from V and 7 bases from J, with 14 bases between. CDR3 size: 14 residues. CDR1 LNHDA and CDR2 SQIVND come from the germline V gene (reference sequence). In nucleotides, the CDR3 is TGTGCCAGTAGTAACCGGGACTGGCTAAATGAGCAGTTCTTC. The encoded protein is CASSNRDWLNEQFF. Variable domain in full (rest from reference TRBV19 and TRBJ2-1): DGGITQSPKYLFRKEGQNVTLSCEQNLNHDAMYWYRQDPGQGLRLIYYSQIVNDFQKGDIAEGYSVSREKKESFPLTVTSAQKNPTAFYLCASSNRDWLNEQFFGPGTRLTVL.

This clonotype has at least ten counts. This sequence joins TRBV7-9 and TRBJ2-1, with D maybe TRBD2 (5 bases). V lost 6 bases to trimming and J lost 2 bases, with 8 bases between them. The CDR3 sequence is 13 residues long. Germline V CDR1 and CDR2: SEHNR, FQNEAQ (reference sequence). Here the CDR3 DNA reads TGTGCCAGCAGGAAGCGGACCTACAATGAGCAGTTCTTC. Protein product: CASRKRTYNEQFF. The full variable domain, with the rest looked up from reference TRBV7-9 and TRBJ2-1, is DTGVSQNPRHKITKRGQNVTFRCDPISEHNRLYWYRQTLGQGPEFLTYFQNEAQLEKSRLLSDRFSAERPKGSFSTLEIQRTEQGDSAMYLCASRKRTYNEQFFGPGTRLTVL.

The chain employs TRBV3-1 and TRBJ2-6, with a possible D match to TRBD1 (6 bases). The CDR3 consists of 16 residues. V lost 6 bases and J 4 bases, leaving 16 bases between the germline ends. The germline gives CDR1 LGHDT, CDR2 YNNKEL (reference sequence). The CDR3 spells CASSLKTGIGANVLTF. The CDR3 DNA follows: TGTGCCAGCAGTTTAAAAACAGGGATCGGGGCCAACGTCCTGACTTTC.

This clonotype was picked up a small number of times. This rearrangement joins TRBV29-1 to TRBJ2-7; 10 nucleotides agree with TRBD1. V shed 7 bases, J shed 2 bases, and the junction held 11 bases outside the gene matches. Germline lookup yields CDR1 SQVTM and CDR2 ANQGSEA. The length of the CDR3 is 15 residues. CDR3 sequence: CSAHSGTGATYEQYF. The DNA of the CDR3 is TGCAGCGCCCACTCCGGGACAGGGGCCACCTACGAGCAGTACTTC.

This clonotype was recorded at least ten times. This chain connects TRBV6-1 to TRBJ1-5; TRBD1 matches 7 bases. The CDR3 has 13 amino acids. Germline V gives CDR1 MNHNS, CDR2 SASEGT. The ends lost 5 bases at V and 7 bases at J; junction bases unmatched: 5. CDR3 region: CASSRQGRQPQHF. CDR3 DNA sequence: TGTGCCAGCAGTAGACAGGGCAGGCAGCCCCAGCATTTT.

This clonotype was seen at least ten times. This rearrangement joins TRBV2 to TRBJ1-4, with TRBD1 matching 8 bases. The germline CDR1 and CDR2 sequences are SNHLY and FYNNEI. This CDR3 region has 15 residues. J was trimmed by 8 bases and V by 7 bases; bases with no gene match: 12. The CDR3 sequence: CASTRSGTGGEKLFF. CDR3 bases: TGTGCCAGCACCCGAAGTGGGACAGGCGGGGAAAAACTGTTTTTT.

V gene TRBV4-1 combines with J gene TRBJ2-2, with D hard to call. Germline V lookup: CDR1 MGHRA, CDR2 YSYEKL. The V end lost 2 bases, the J end lost 2 bases, and 6 bases lay between the germline ends. CDR3 length: 14 residues. CDR3 in amino acids: CASSQLINTGELFF. The CDR3 coding sequence is TGCGCCAGCAGCCAATTAATCAACACCGGGGAGCTGTTTTTT.

This clonotype occurred a few times. A read error may be the cause here, since a much bigger clone is one base away. V and J are TRBV28 and TRBJ2-3, with TRBD1 matching 7 bases. The V gene end was trimmed by 6 bases and the J gene end by 5 bases; junction bases not matched to a gene: 11. This CDR3 has 15 residues. CDR1 and CDR2 (germline): MDHEN, SYDVKM. CDR3 sequence: CASSIQGKRRDTQYF. CDR3 sequence (DNA): TGTGCCAGCAGCATACAGGGGAAGAGGAGAGATACGCAGTATTTT.

This clonotype has a count of ten or more. The chain is built from TRBV30 and TRBJ2-2; D perhaps matches TRBD2 (5 bases). The V and J ends lost 0 bases and 0 bases respectively, with 11 bases between them. Looked up from germline, CDR1 is GTSNPN and CDR2 is SVGIG (reference sequence). The CDR3 runs to 16 residues. Here the CDR3 DNA reads TGTGCCTGGAGTGTACTTTCCGGGGCGAACACCGGGGAGCTGTTTTTT. This codes for CAWSVLSGANTGELFF. Combining the CDR3 with reference TRBV30 and TRBJ2-2 gives the whole variable domain SQTIHQWPATLVQPVGSPLSLECTVEGTSNPNLYWYRQAAGRGLQLLFYSVGIGQISSEVPQNLSASRPQDRQFILSSKKLLLSDSGFYLCAWSVLSGANTGELFFGEGSRLTVL.

This clonotype came up many times. The chain has TRBV28 and TRBJ2-4, with D perhaps TRBD2 (6 bases). From germline, CDR1 is MDHEN and CDR2 SYDVKM. The V gene lost 2 bases and the J gene lost 0 bases, with 11 bases spanning the gap. The CDR3 contains 16 residues. DNA for the CDR3: TGTGCCAGCAGTTTAGCGGGGTGGCAAGCCAAAAACATTCAGTACTTC. Translated, it gives CASSLAGWQAKNIQYF.

This clonotype was seen a handful of times. The CDR3 protein is CASTQLSSYNEQFF. The CDR3, as DNA: TGTGCCAGCACTCAACTCAGCTCCTACAATGAGCAGTTCTTC. The chain couples TRBV14 to TRBJ2-1; D remains unclear. Deletions cut 7 bases from V and 0 bases from J, with 10 bases between. The CDR3 loop spans 14 amino acids. CDR1 and CDR2 (germline): SGHDN, FVKESK.

This clonotype has a count of ten or more. The chain has TRBV28 and TRBJ2-7; 8 positions agree with TRBD1. Germline V gene sequence: CDR1 MDHEN, CDR2 SYDVKM. The CDR3 has 14 amino acids. V dropped 5 bases and J dropped 0; count of bases not matched to a gene: 3. Written as DNA, the CDR3 is TGTGCCAGCAGTGCAGGGGGCGGCTCCTACGAGCAGTACTTC. This translates into CASSAGGGSYEQYF.

This clonotype is a singleton in its sample. The V call is TRBV5-5, the J call TRBJ1-1; D is perhaps TRBD1 (6 bases). The CDR3 loop spans 14 amino acids. Between the trimmed V and J ends, which lost 4 bases and 2 bases, there was a span of 12 bases. Germline assignment: CDR1 SGHKS and CDR2 YYEKEE (reference sequence). The CDR3 DNA is TGTGCCAGCAGCCACAGGGATTCAAACACTGAAGCTTTCTTT. It yields the protein CASSHRDSNTEAFF. The full variable domain, in which reference TRBV5-5 and TRBJ1-1 provide the parts outside the CDR3, is DAGVTQSPTHLIKTRGQQVTLRCSPISGHKSVSWYQQVLGQGPQFIFQYYEKEERGRGNFPDRFSARQFPNYSSELNVNALLLGDSALYLCASSHRDSNTEAFFGQGTRLTVV.

V usage is TRBV7-9 and J usage is TRBJ2-1; a weak D match, TRBD1 (6 bases). The CDR3 contains 15 residues. Germline CDR1 is SEHNR and CDR2 is FQNEAQ (reference sequence). Trimming pared 1 base from V and 5 bases from J, leaving 12 bases between. CDR3 amino acids: CASSLGDIYHNEQFF. For the CDR3, the DNA is TGTGCCAGCAGCTTAGGGGACATTTACCACAATGAGCAGTTCTTC.

This clonotype was counted at least ten times. The chain couples TRBV12-3 or TRBV12-4 to TRBJ2-7; TRBD1 aligns across 7 bases. V lost 5 bases and J lost 0; bases outside the gene matches: 4. The CDR3 runs to 14 residues. The DNA of the CDR3 is TGTGCCAGCAGTCCGTGGGACAGCTCCTACGAGCAGTACTTC. Translating it yields CASSPWDSSYEQYF.

V gene TRBV9 combines with J gene TRBJ2-3; D is possibly TRBD2 (5 bases). The CDR3 length is 15 residues. Germline CDR1 is SGDLS and CDR2 is YYNGEE. Trimming stripped 1 base from V and 0 bases from J, with 9 bases between. CDR3 sequence: CASSVFRTSTDTQYF. In DNA form, the CDR3 reads TGTGCCAGCAGCGTATTTAGGACTAGCACAGATACGCAGTATTTT.

This clonotype showed up many times. This rearrangement joins TRBV28 to TRBJ2-1; D remains unclear. This CDR3 has 16 amino acids. The germline CDR1 and CDR2 sequences are MDHEN and SYDVKM. Trimming cost V 5 bases and J 2 bases, with 16 bases left between them. CDR3 in amino acids: CASSLFPLETYNEQFF. The CDR3 DNA sequence: TGTGCCAGCAGTCTCTTTCCCCTTGAGACCTACAATGAGCAGTTCTTC.

This clonotype occurred many times. The chain employs TRBV12-3 or TRBV12-4 and TRBJ1-2, with D possibly being TRBD1 (5 bases). The V end was cut by 6 bases, the J end by 8 bases, with 16 bases between. The CDR3 totals 13 residues. DNA for the CDR3: TGTGCCAGCAGGGGACGGAGCCGGGTCGGCTACACCTTC. Translation gives CASRGRSRVGYTF.